The source of this T cell receptor (beta chain) is a study of OX40 agonist ivuxolimab in advanced cancers. The study in broad terms: The costimulatory receptor OX40 (CD134) was targeted by ivuxolimab, a fully human IgG2 agonistic monoclonal antibody. Intravenous ivuxolimab was administered to patients every 2 weeks at six dose levels: 0.01, 0.1, 0.3, 1.5, 3 and 10 mg/kg. Of the 50 to 55 patients in dose escalation, 19 had hepatocellular carcinoma, approximately 15 had melanoma, 9 had renal cell carcinoma and 9 had head and neck cancer. The dose-escalation cohort was almost 85% male with a mean age of about 58 years, ranging from about 23 to 85. Patients were allowed to have had prior anti-PD-1, anti-PD-L1 or anti-CTLA-4 therapy, and 40% of the dose-escalation patients had previously received checkpoint inhibitors. Partial responses occurred in three dose-escalation patients: two with cutaneous melanoma and one with hepatocellular carcinoma. Peripheral TCRbeta sequencing aimed to test whether ivuxolimab altered TCR sequence diversity and caused clonal T-cell expansion. The paper reports the monotherapy dose-escalation portion (N = 52 patients) of the phase I ivuxolimab trial. General findings and caveats noted by the study authors: Low levels of normalized T-cell clonal expansion were also seen in some patients who did not respond. At doses of 0.1 to 3.0 mg/kg, clonal expansion of both CD4+ and CD8+ blood T cells was observed from baseline to week 6. The antigen specificity of the peripheral T cells that underwent clonal expansion was not determined. After ivuxolimab, CD8+ T cells had more expanded clones than CD4+ T cells on average. In the 0.1-3.0 mg/kg groups, partial responders had among the lowest normalized peripheral clonal expansion, particularly in CD8+ T cells.

The trial excluded patients who had a history of autoimmune disease or were on systemic immunosuppression. In every dose cohort, peripheral blood was drawn for TCR sequencing at baseline, cycle 4 day 1, and cycle 7 day 1. Samples were obtained from an open-label, multicenter, first-in-human phase I dose-escalation trial of ivuxolimab. The trial enrolled adults with locally advanced or metastatic head and neck squamous cell, hepatocellular, melanoma or renal cell carcinoma. Before TCR sequencing, CD4+ T cells and CD8+ T cells from peripheral blood were sorted into separate populations. To sequence the TCRbeta CDR3 region, genomic DNA was isolated from the sorted cells. TCRbeta CDR3 regions were sequenced using the immunoSEQ Assay. Imported from immuneACCESS, the table was reduced by TCRdb to in-frame sequences with V and J called. These copies leave out some clones; in studies compared against another copy, an unresolved V gene accounts for under half, and the cause of the remainder is not known. This sample lists about 80,000 clones; about 90% were detected once. 6.5% to 9.5% of the sample is taken by the ten largest.

As concerns this clone: This receptor's antigen is unknown. No base-level quality is on record; no much larger clone is a single base apart.

Trimming leaves V shorter by 6 bases and J shorter by 7 bases, with the junction holding 9 bases beyond the gene matches. Measured from the cysteine to the phenylalanine, the CDR3 is 16 residues long. The CDR3 DNA has 48 bases and is translated from base 1. This TCR was sampled from an adult with an advanced solid tumor such as melanoma, head and neck, liver or kidney cancer. Recombination linked TRBV23-1 to TRBJ2-1; 13 junctional bases match TRBD2. TRBV23-1 carries the ORF label, with uncertain function. The sample in question was CD4+ or CD8+ T cells sorted from blood, obtained in a trial of the OX40 agonist ivuxolimab. The CDR3 protein: CASSLSGTSGKNEQFF. The nucleotide sequence is TGCGCCAGCAGCCTAAGTGGGACTAGCGGGAAAAATGAGCAGTTCTTC.